This is a list of T cell receptor beta chains from one sample in a study of Ad26.COV2.S vaccination and SARS-CoV-2 variants. Clones were sequenced by immunoSEQ multiplex PCR, and TCRdb holds only the in-frame ones, with some missing. The sample carries 180,000 or so clones, roughly 87% recorded once. The material was peripheral blood, obtained after recovery from COVID-19. Every receptor here comes from a human donor who had recovered from COVID-19. Each CDR3 is given with its conserved first and last residue. A D gene is named only where the DNA matches it firmly. For some rows the clone size is stated as once, few or many, or as a class when expanded; others skip it.

CASSQDTDRGYEQYF	TGCGCCAGCAGCCAAGACACGGACAGGGGTTACGAGCAGTACTTC	.	TRBD1	TRBV4-1	TRBJ2-7
CASNLQANTGELFF	TGTGCCAGCAACTTACAGGCGAACACCGGGGAGCTGTTTTTT	.	.	TRBV7-2	TRBJ2-2
CASSFKGTGSWGWSPLHF	TGTGCCAGCAGTTTTAAGGGAACCGGGTCCTGGGGGTGGTCACCCCTCCACTTT	.	.	TRBV28	TRBJ1-6
CASSSGQGDNGYTF	TGTGCCAGCAGTTCGGGACAGGGGGATAATGGCTACACCTTC	.	TRBD1	TRBV28	TRBJ1-2
CASSQDGGFQAFF	TGTGCCAGCAGCCAAGATGGGGGGTTCCAAGCTTTCTTT	.	.	TRBV3-1/TRBV3-2	TRBJ1-1
CASSQTAGAAGELFF	TGTGCCAGCAGCCAGACGGCGGGGGCGGCCGGGGAGCTGTTTTTT	.	.	TRBV6-5	TRBJ2-2
CATRYKQGADSPLHF	TGCGCCACCCGATATAAACAGGGGGCGGATTCACCCCTCCACTTT	few	TRBD1	TRBV10-1	TRBJ1-6
CASSVEGQGRADTQYF	TGTGCCAGCAGCGTAGAGGGACAGGGAAGGGCAGATACGCAGTATTTT	.	TRBD1	TRBV9	TRBJ2-3
CASSLDGTVYGYTF	TGTGCCAGCAGTTTAGACGGGACAGTATATGGCTACACCTTC	.	TRBD1	TRBV27	TRBJ1-2
CASSEGQPTGELFF	TGTGCCAGCAGTGAAGGACAACCCACCGGGGAGCTGTTTTTT	.	.	TRBV6-1	TRBJ2-2
CACIGSGYGYTF	TGTGCCTGTATTGGCTCAGGGTATGGCTACACCTTC	few	.	TRBV30	TRBJ1-2
CASSPRTEASGNTIYF	TGTGCCAGCTCACCCCGGACAGAGGCATCTGGAAACACCATATATTTT	few	.	TRBV18	TRBJ1-3
CASSLMAGGYTF	TGTGCCAGCAGCTTAATGGCAGGCGGCTACACCTTC	.	.	TRBV7-9	TRBJ1-2
CASSLLEGDSPLHF	TGTGCCAGCTCCCTCCTGGAGGGTGATTCACCCCTCCACTTT	.	.	TRBV18	TRBJ1-6
CASSPWTEYEQYF	TGTGCCAGTAGTCCCTGGACGGAATACGAGCAGTACTTC	.	.	TRBV19	TRBJ2-7
CASSQVAVAPSGELFF	TGCGCCAGCAGCCAAGTAGCCGTTGCGCCCTCCGGGGAGCTGTTTTTT	.	.	TRBV4-1	TRBJ2-2
CASSQRPTVNTEAFF	TGCGCCAGCAGCCAAAGGCCTACAGTGAACACTGAAGCTTTCTTT	.	.	TRBV4-1	TRBJ1-1
CASSHAEYPWDSNQPQHF	TGTGCCAGCAGTCATGCGGAATACCCCTGGGATAGCAATCAGCCCCAGCATTTT	.	.	TRBV5-5	TRBJ1-5
CASTEGFWLGYTF	TGTGCCAGCACGGAGGGATTTTGGTTAGGCTACACCTTC	.	.	TRBV2	TRBJ1-2
CASSLRYGGRENIQYF	TGTGCCAGCAGCTTGAGGTATGGGGGCCGTGAAAACATTCAGTACTTC	once	.	TRBV5-7	TRBJ2-4
CASSYVGLGGNTIYF	TGTGCCAGCAGCTACGTCGGTTTGGGAGGAAACACCATATATTTT	.	.	TRBV28	TRBJ1-3
CASSKDREPNTGELFF	TGTGCCAGCAGCAAAGACAGGGAGCCCAACACCGGGGAGCTGTTTTTT	.	TRBD1	TRBV7-3	TRBJ2-2
CATSDPELDKNTEAFF	TGTGCCACCAGTGACCCAGAACTGGACAAGAACACTGAAGCTTTCTTT	.	.	TRBV24-1	TRBJ1-1
CSVQQTGEQYF	TGCAGCGTTCAACAGACGGGCGAGCAGTACTTC	.	.	TRBV29-1	TRBJ2-7
CASNVGTAKQNTDTQYF	TGTGCCAGCAACGTCGGGACAGCCAAACAGAACACAGATACGCAGTATTTT	.	TRBD1	TRBV28	TRBJ2-3